A selection of T cell receptor beta chains follows, all from one sample in a study of cytotoxic CD8 clonotypes in ibrutinib-treated CLL. Generated by immunoSEQ multiplex PCR, the TCRdb table keeps only in-frame clones and is missing some. In the table there are fewer than 45,000 clones, about 70% of which are singletons. The starting material was PBMCs, obtained at disease progression, from a patient treated with ibrutinib. The receptors here all came from a human donor with chronic lymphocytic leukemia. The CDR3 runs from the conserved cysteine through the conserved F or W. A D gene is named only where the DNA matches it firmly. For some rows the clone size is stated as once, few or many, or as a class when expanded; others skip it.

d_call: TRBD1
j_call: TRBJ1-2
clone_size: large
v_call: TRBV4-1
cdr3_length: 15
cdr3_nt: TGCGCCAGCAGCCAAGCCCCGGGGACAGTAGATAGCTACACCTTC
cdr3_aa: CASSQAPGTVDSYTF

d_call: TRBD1
j_call: TRBJ2-5
clone_size: -
v_call: TRBV5-1
cdr3_length: 15
cdr3_nt: TGCGCCAGCAGCTTGGATCCAGGGGGCGCGAAGACCCAGTACTTC
cdr3_aa: CASSLDPGGAKTQYF

d_call: -
j_call: TRBJ1-4
clone_size: -
v_call: TRBV6-1
cdr3_length: 14
cdr3_nt: TGTGCCAGCAGTGAAGGGAGGTCTAATGAAAAACTGTTTTTT
cdr3_aa: CASSEGRSNEKLFF

d_call: TRBD1
j_call: TRBJ1-1
clone_size: medium-sized
v_call: TRBV6-5
cdr3_length: 14
cdr3_nt: TGTGCCAGCAGCTCGATCGGACAGGGAAGGAATGCTTTCTTT
cdr3_aa: CASSSIGQGRNAFF

d_call: -
j_call: TRBJ2-7
clone_size: -
v_call: TRBV9
cdr3_length: 14
cdr3_nt: TGTGCCAGCAGCGTAGGAACTTCTACCTACGAGCAGTACTTC
cdr3_aa: CASSVGTSTYEQYF

d_call: -
j_call: TRBJ1-5
clone_size: -
v_call: TRBV9
cdr3_length: 15
cdr3_nt: TGTGCCAGCAGCGTGGGTAATAGGGACAATCAGCCCCAGCATTTT
cdr3_aa: CASSVGNRDNQPQHF

d_call: -
j_call: TRBJ2-5
clone_size: -
v_call: TRBV7-4
cdr3_length: 17
cdr3_nt: TGTGCCAGCAGCTCCAGGGGTCTAGGCAGGCCCCAAGAGACCCAGTACTTC
cdr3_aa: CASSSRGLGRPQETQYF

d_call: -
j_call: TRBJ1-2
clone_size: -
v_call: TRBV19
cdr3_length: 13
cdr3_nt: TGTGCCAGTAGTCCCCGGGACCGGGGGGGCTACACCTTC
cdr3_aa: CASSPRDRGGYTF

d_call: -
j_call: TRBJ1-5
clone_size: -
v_call: TRBV6-1
cdr3_length: 15
cdr3_nt: TGTGCCAGCAGTGAAGCGATCATGGGCAATCAGCCCCAGCATTTT
cdr3_aa: CASSEAIMGNQPQHF

d_call: -
j_call: TRBJ1-2
clone_size: -
v_call: TRBV5-1
cdr3_length: 12
cdr3_nt: TGCGCCAGCAGCTTGGACGGGTTTGGCTACACCTTC
cdr3_aa: CASSLDGFGYTF

d_call: TRBD2
j_call: TRBJ2-1
clone_size: -
v_call: TRBV5-1
cdr3_length: 17
cdr3_nt: TGCGCCAGCAGCGCCCCGGGACTAGCGGGGGGATCGTCTGAGCAGTTCTTC
cdr3_aa: CASSAPGLAGGSSEQFF

d_call: -
j_call: TRBJ2-2
clone_size: -
v_call: TRBV12-5
cdr3_length: 14
cdr3_nt: TGTGCTAGTGGCAAATCCGGGTTCACCGGGGAGCTGTTTTTT
cdr3_aa: CASGKSGFTGELFF

d_call: -
j_call: TRBJ1-2
clone_size: -
v_call: TRBV6-4
cdr3_length: 12
cdr3_nt: TGTGCCAGCAGTCAAGGGGTCTATGGCTACACCTTC
cdr3_aa: CASSQGVYGYTF

d_call: -
j_call: TRBJ2-7
clone_size: -
v_call: TRBV11-2
cdr3_length: 15
cdr3_nt: TGTGCCAGCAGCTTAGGAGGGGGGGGCTTCTACGAGCAGTACTTC
cdr3_aa: CASSLGGGGFYEQYF

d_call: TRBD2
j_call: TRBJ2-5
clone_size: -
v_call: TRBV27
cdr3_length: 15
cdr3_nt: TGTGCCAGCAGCCTCATTAGCGGGGGGAGAGAGACCCAGTACTTC
cdr3_aa: CASSLISGGRETQYF

d_call: TRBD1
j_call: TRBJ2-5
clone_size: few
v_call: TRBV7-6
cdr3_length: 14
cdr3_nt: TGTGCCAGCAGCCAGACAGGGGGCAGCGAGACCCAGTACTTC
cdr3_aa: CASSQTGGSETQYF

d_call: -
j_call: TRBJ1-2
clone_size: once
v_call: TRBV15
cdr3_length: 14
cdr3_nt: TGTGCCACCAGCAGAGGCGGGGGGAAATATGGCTACACCTTC
cdr3_aa: CATSRGGGKYGYTF

d_call: -
j_call: TRBJ2-7
clone_size: -
v_call: TRBV11-2
cdr3_length: 13
cdr3_nt: TGTGCCAGCAGCATTACAGGGTCCGGCGAGCAGTACTTC
cdr3_aa: CASSITGSGEQYF

d_call: -
j_call: TRBJ2-2
clone_size: -
v_call: TRBV5-1
cdr3_length: 14
cdr3_nt: TGCGCCAGCAGCTCGGGACAAATCACCGGGGAGCTGTTTTTT
cdr3_aa: CASSSGQITGELFF

d_call: -
j_call: TRBJ1-1
clone_size: -
v_call: TRBV27
cdr3_length: 16
cdr3_nt: TGTGCCAGCAGTTTCGACACCTCCTCCATGAACACTGAAGCTATCTTT
cdr3_aa: CASSFDTSSMNTEAIF

d_call: -
j_call: TRBJ1-3
clone_size: -
v_call: TRBV6-6
cdr3_length: 13
cdr3_nt: TGTGCCAGCAGTTACCCAGGGGGAAACACCATATATTTT
cdr3_aa: CASSYPGGNTIYF

d_call: -
j_call: TRBJ1-2
clone_size: few
v_call: TRBV28
cdr3_length: 13
cdr3_nt: TGTGCCAGCAGTTTACGGGGAAACTATGGCTACACCTTC
cdr3_aa: CASSLRGNYGYTF

d_call: TRBD1
j_call: TRBJ1-2
clone_size: -
v_call: TRBV2
cdr3_length: 13
cdr3_nt: TGTGCCAGCAGTGAGACAGGGACGAAAGGCTACACCTTC
cdr3_aa: CASSETGTKGYTF

d_call: -
j_call: TRBJ1-2
clone_size: -
v_call: TRBV6-6
cdr3_length: 14
cdr3_nt: TGTGCCAGCAGCTCAATGGGCGGGGGCGCGGGCTACACCTTC
cdr3_aa: CASSSMGGGAGYTF

d_call: -
j_call: TRBJ2-1
clone_size: few
v_call: TRBV2
cdr3_length: 12
cdr3_nt: TGTGCCAGCAGTGAGCGGGACCTGAGGAGGTTCTTC
cdr3_aa: CASSERDLRRFF

d_call: TRBD1
j_call: TRBJ2-3
clone_size: few
v_call: TRBV5-6
cdr3_length: 16
cdr3_nt: TGTGCCAGCAGCTTGGAGGGCAGGGGGCTCCCAGATACGCAGTATTTT
cdr3_aa: CASSLEGRGLPDTQYF

d_call: -
j_call: TRBJ2-3
clone_size: once
v_call: TRBV2
cdr3_length: 12
cdr3_nt: TGTGCCAGCAGTGTGGTGGGGGATACGCAGTATTTT
cdr3_aa: CASSVVGDTQYF

d_call: -
j_call: TRBJ1-2
clone_size: -
v_call: TRBV4-1
cdr3_length: 13
cdr3_nt: TGCGCCAGCTCTGGGGGGGTGGACTATGGCTACACCTTC
cdr3_aa: CASSGGVDYGYTF

d_call: -
j_call: TRBJ1-1
clone_size: -
v_call: TRBV7-7
cdr3_length: 13
cdr3_nt: TGTGCTAGCAGCTCGGGACAGAACACTGAAGCTTTCTTT
cdr3_aa: CASSSGQNTEAFF

d_call: -
j_call: TRBJ1-2
clone_size: -
v_call: TRBV19
cdr3_length: 13
cdr3_nt: TGTGCCAGTAGTATCCGGGACGGCTATGGCTACACCTTC
cdr3_aa: CASSIRDGYGYTF

d_call: -
j_call: TRBJ2-7
clone_size: -
v_call: TRBV6-1
cdr3_length: 18
cdr3_nt: TGTGCCAGCAGTGAAGATCTTATCGGGGCAAGGGTCTCCTACGAGCAGTACTTC
cdr3_aa: CASSEDLIGARVSYEQYF

d_call: -
j_call: TRBJ1-3
clone_size: -
v_call: TRBV7-8
cdr3_length: 16
cdr3_nt: TGTGCCAGCAGCCATCGGGGACTCCAAACTACAAACACCATATATTTT
cdr3_aa: CASSHRGLQTTNTIYF

d_call: -
j_call: TRBJ2-7
clone_size: few
v_call: TRBV10-1
cdr3_length: 14
cdr3_nt: TGCGCCAGCAGTGATATCGACACCACCTACGAGCAGTACTTC
cdr3_aa: CASSDIDTTYEQYF

d_call: -
j_call: TRBJ1-1
clone_size: few
v_call: TRBV2
cdr3_length: 12
cdr3_nt: TGTGCCAGCAGAGAGGGAATCACTGAAGCTTTCTTT
cdr3_aa: CASREGITEAFF

d_call: TRBD2
j_call: TRBJ2-1
clone_size: -
v_call: TRBV7-6
cdr3_length: 15
cdr3_nt: TGTGCCAGCAGCGAGCAGCGGGGGGGCAACAATGAGCAGTTCTTC
cdr3_aa: CASSEQRGGNNEQFF

d_call: -
j_call: TRBJ1-4
clone_size: -
v_call: TRBV25-1
cdr3_length: 16
cdr3_nt: TGTGCCAGCAGTGCCTTTGGGGGGCAGGGCAAGGAAAAACTGTTTTTT
cdr3_aa: CASSAFGGQGKEKLFF

d_call: -
j_call: TRBJ2-5
clone_size: -
v_call: TRBV7-9
cdr3_length: 13
cdr3_nt: TGTGCCAGCAGCCCGCAGGCCGCCGGGACCCAGTACTTC
cdr3_aa: CASSPQAAGTQYF

d_call: -
j_call: TRBJ1-3
clone_size: -
v_call: TRBV4-1
cdr3_length: 17
cdr3_nt: TGCGCCAGCAGCCAAGTATATTCAGGGGCAGGGAGGGACACCATATATTTT
cdr3_aa: CASSQVYSGAGRDTIYF

d_call: TRBD1
j_call: TRBJ2-2
clone_size: -
v_call: TRBV5-1
cdr3_length: 16
cdr3_nt: TGCGCCAGCAGCTTGAATACAGGGGCCGTAGCCGGGGAGCTGTTTTTT
cdr3_aa: CASSLNTGAVAGELFF

d_call: TRBD1
j_call: TRBJ1-3
clone_size: -
v_call: TRBV7-9
cdr3_length: 17
cdr3_nt: TGTGCCAGCAGCGCCCATACGACAGGGGGCTTTGGAAACACCATATATTTT
cdr3_aa: CASSAHTTGGFGNTIYF

d_call: TRBD1
j_call: TRBJ2-4
clone_size: once
v_call: TRBV9
cdr3_length: 16
cdr3_nt: TGTGCCAGCAGCGTAGATTTTCAGGGGGCGAAAAACATTCAGTACTTC
cdr3_aa: CASSVDFQGAKNIQYF

d_call: TRBD1
j_call: TRBJ1-2
clone_size: once
v_call: TRBV28
cdr3_length: 13
cdr3_nt: TGTGCCAGCAGCGGACAGGGGCTGTTAGGCTACACCTTC
cdr3_aa: CASSGQGLLGYTF

d_call: -
j_call: TRBJ1-5
clone_size: -
v_call: TRBV6-6
cdr3_length: 15
cdr3_nt: TGTGCCAGCAGTTACTCGAAAATAGAGAGTCAGCCCCAGCATTTT
cdr3_aa: CASSYSKIESQPQHF

d_call: -
j_call: TRBJ2-1
clone_size: -
v_call: TRBV7-9
cdr3_length: 19
cdr3_nt: TGTGCCAGCAGCTTAGGCCCTCGAGGGGGGAGCGTTTGGGTCAATGAGCAGTTCTTC
cdr3_aa: CASSLGPRGGSVWVNEQFF